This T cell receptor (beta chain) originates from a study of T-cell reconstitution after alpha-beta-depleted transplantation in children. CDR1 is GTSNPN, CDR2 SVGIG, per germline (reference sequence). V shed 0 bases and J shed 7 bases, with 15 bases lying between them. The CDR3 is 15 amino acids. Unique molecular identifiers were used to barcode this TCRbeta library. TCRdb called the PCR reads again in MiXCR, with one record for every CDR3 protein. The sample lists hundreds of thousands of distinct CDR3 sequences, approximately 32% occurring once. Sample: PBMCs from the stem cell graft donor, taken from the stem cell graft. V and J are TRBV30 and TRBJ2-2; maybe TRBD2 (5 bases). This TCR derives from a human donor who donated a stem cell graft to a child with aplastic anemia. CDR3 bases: TGTGCCTGGAGTGTCTTCGGGAAGAGATTCGGGGAGCTGTTTTTT. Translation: CAWSVFGKRFGELFF.